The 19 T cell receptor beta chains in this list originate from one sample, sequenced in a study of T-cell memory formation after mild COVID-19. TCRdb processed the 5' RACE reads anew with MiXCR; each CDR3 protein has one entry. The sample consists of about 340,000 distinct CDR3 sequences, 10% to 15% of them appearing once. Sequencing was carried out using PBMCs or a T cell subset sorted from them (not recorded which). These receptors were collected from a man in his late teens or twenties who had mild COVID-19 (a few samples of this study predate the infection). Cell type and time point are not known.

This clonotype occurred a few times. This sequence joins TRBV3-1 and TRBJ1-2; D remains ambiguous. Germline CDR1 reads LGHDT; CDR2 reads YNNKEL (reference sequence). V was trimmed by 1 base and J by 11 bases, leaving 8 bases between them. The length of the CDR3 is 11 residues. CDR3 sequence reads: CASSQGSAYTF. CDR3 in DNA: TGTGCCAGCAGCCAAGGTTCGGCATACACCTTC.

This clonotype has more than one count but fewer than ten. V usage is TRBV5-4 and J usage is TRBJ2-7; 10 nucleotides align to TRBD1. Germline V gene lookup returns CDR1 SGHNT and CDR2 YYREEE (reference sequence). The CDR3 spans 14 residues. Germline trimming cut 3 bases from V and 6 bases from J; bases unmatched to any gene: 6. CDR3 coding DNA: TGTGCCAGCAGCTCGCCGGGACAGGGGATCGAGCAGTACTTC. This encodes CASSSPGQGIEQYF. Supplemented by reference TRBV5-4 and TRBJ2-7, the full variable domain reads ETGVTQSPTHLIKTRGQQVTLRCSSQSGHNTVSWYQQALGQGPQFIFQYYREEENGRGNFPPRFSGLQFPNYSSELNVNALELDDSALYLCASSSPGQGIEQYFGPGTRLTVT.

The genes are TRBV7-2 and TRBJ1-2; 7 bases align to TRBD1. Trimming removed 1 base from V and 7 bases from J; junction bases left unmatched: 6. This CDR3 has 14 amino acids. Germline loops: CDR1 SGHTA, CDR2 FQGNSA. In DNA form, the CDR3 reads TGTGCCAGCAGCTTAGGACAGGGTGAGAGTGGCTACACCTTC. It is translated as CASSLGQGESGYTF.

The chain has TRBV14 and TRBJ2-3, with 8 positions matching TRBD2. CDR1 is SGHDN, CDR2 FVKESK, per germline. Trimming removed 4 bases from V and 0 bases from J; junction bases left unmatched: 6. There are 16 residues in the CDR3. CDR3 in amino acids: CASSPYSGASTDTQYF. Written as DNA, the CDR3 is TGTGCCAGCAGCCCCTATAGCGGGGCTAGCACAGATACGCAGTATTTT.

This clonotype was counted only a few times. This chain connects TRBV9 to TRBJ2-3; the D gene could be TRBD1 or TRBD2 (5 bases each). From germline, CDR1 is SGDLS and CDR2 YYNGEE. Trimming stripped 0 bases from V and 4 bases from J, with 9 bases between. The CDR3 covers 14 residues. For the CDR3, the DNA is TGTGCCAGCAGCGTAGGGGGACGCCCAGATACGCAGTATTTT. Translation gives CASSVGGRPDTQYF.

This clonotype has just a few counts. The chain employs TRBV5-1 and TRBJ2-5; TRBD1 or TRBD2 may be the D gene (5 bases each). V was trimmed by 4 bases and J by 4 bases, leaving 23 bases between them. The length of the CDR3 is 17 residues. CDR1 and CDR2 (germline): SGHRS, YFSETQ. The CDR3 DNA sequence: TGCGCCAGCAGCCGGTCCCGGGGCAGGCATAAGGGAGAGACCCAGTACTTC. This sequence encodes CASSRSRGRHKGETQYF.

Written as DNA, the CDR3 is TGTGCCAGCAGCGTAGCGACAGGGGGCACTGAAGCTTTCTTT. Its translation is CASSVATGGTEAFF. J is TRBJ1-1 and V is TRBV9; TRBD1 matches 9 bases. The V gene end was trimmed by 0 bases and the J gene end by 4 bases; junction bases not matched to a gene: 1. There are 14 residues in the CDR3. Germline CDR1 and CDR2: SGDLS and YYNGEE.

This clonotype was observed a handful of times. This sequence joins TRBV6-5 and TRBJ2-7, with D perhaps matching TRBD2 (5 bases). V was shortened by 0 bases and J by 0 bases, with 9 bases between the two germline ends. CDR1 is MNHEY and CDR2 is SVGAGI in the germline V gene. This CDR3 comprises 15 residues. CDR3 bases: TGTGCCAGCAGTTACTCCCGGGGTAGCTCCTACGAGCAGTACGTC. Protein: CASSYSRGSSYEQYV.

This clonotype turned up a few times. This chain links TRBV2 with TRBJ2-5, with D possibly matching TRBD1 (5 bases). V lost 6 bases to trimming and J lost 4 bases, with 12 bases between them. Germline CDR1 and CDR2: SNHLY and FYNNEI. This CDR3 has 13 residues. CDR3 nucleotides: TGTGCCAGCAGGGATCTGGGGCGAGAGACCCAGTACTTC. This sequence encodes CASRDLGRETQYF.

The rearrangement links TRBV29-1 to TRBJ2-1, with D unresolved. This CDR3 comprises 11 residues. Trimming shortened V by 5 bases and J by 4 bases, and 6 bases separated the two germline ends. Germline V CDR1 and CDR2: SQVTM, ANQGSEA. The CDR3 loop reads CSVLDYNEQFF. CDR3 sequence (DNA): TGCAGCGTTCTGGATTACAATGAGCAGTTCTTC.

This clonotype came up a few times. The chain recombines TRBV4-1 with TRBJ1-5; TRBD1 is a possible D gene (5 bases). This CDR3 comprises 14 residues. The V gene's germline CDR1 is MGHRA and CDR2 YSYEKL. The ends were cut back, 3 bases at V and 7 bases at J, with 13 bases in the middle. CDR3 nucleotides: TGCGCCAGCAGCCACCCCCCTCAGGGCCAGCCCCAGCATTTT. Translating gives CASSHPPQGQPQHF.

Written as DNA, the CDR3 is TGTGCCAGCAGTGAGTCTAGCGGGGCGCAAGAGACCCAGTACTTC. Encoded protein: CASSESSGAQETQYF. V usage is TRBV2 and J usage is TRBJ2-5, with 9 bases identical to TRBD2. The CDR3 is 15 amino acids. Trimming at V came to 3 bases and at J to 2 bases, leaving 4 bases not matched to a gene. The V gene's germline CDR1 is SNHLY and CDR2 FYNNEI. The whole variable domain, remainder taken from reference TRBV2 and TRBJ2-5, is EPEVTQTPSHQVTQMGQEVILRCVPISNHLYFYWYRQILGQKVEFLVSFYNNEISEKSEIFDDQFSVERPDGSNFTLKIRSTKLEDSAMYFCASSESSGAQETQYFGPGTRLLVL.

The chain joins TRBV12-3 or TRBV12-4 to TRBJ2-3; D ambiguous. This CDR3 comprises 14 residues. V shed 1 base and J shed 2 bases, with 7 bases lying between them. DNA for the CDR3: TGTGCCAGCAGTTTAGGCATACACACAGATACGCAGTATTTT. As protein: CASSLGIHTDTQYF.

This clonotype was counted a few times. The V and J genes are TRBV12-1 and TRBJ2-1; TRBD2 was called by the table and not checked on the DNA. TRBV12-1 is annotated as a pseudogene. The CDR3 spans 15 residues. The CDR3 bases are TGTGCCAGCAGCCCGGGACTAGAAAGAAACAATGAGCAGTTCTTC. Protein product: CASSPGLERNNEQFF.

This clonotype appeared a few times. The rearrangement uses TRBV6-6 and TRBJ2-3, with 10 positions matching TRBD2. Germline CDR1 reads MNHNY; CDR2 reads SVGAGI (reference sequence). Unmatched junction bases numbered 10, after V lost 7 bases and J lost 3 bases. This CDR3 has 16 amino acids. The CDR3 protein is CASTNGLAVVTDTQYF. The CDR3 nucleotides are TGTGCCAGCACTAATGGACTAGCGGTAGTTACAGATACGCAGTATTTT.

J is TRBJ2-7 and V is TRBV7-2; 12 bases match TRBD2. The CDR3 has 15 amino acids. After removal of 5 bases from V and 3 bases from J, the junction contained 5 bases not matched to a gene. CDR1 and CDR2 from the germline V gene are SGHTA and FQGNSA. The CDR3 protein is CASSTRTSGNYEQYF. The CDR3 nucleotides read TGTGCCAGCAGCACGCGGACTAGCGGGAACTACGAGCAGTACTTC.

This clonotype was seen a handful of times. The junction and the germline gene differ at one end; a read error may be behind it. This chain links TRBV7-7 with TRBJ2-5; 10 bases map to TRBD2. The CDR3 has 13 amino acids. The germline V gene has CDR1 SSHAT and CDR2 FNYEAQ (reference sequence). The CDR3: CASSGRGLETQYF. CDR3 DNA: TGTGCTAGCAGCGGGAGGGGGCTGGAGACCCAGTACTTC. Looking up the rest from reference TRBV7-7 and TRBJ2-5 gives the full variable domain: GAGVSQSPRYKVTKRGQDVTLRCDPISSHATLYWYQQALGQGPEFLTYFNYEAQPDKSGLPSDRFSAERPEGSISTLTIQRTEQRDSAMYRCASSGRGLETQYFGPGTRLLVL.

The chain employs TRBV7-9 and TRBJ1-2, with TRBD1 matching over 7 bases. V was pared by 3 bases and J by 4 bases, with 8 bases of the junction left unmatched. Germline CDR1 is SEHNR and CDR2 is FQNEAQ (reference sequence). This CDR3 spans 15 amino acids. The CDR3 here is CASSLSAGGIYGYTF. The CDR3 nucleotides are TGTGCCAGCAGCTTGTCCGCAGGGGGAATCTATGGCTACACCTTC. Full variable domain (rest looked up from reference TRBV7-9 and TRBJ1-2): DTGVSQNPRHKITKRGQNVTFRCDPISEHNRLYWYRQTLGQGPEFLTYFQNEAQLEKSRLLSDRFSAERPKGSFSTLEIQRTEQGDSAMYLCASSLSAGGIYGYTFGSGTRLTVV.

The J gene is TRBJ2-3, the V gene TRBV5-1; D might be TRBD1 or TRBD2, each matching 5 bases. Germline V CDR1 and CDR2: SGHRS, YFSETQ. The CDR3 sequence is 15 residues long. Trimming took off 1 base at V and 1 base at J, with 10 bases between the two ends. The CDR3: CASSLRGTGTDTQYF. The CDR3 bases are TGCGCCAGCAGCTTGCGGGGCACGGGCACAGATACGCAGTATTTT.